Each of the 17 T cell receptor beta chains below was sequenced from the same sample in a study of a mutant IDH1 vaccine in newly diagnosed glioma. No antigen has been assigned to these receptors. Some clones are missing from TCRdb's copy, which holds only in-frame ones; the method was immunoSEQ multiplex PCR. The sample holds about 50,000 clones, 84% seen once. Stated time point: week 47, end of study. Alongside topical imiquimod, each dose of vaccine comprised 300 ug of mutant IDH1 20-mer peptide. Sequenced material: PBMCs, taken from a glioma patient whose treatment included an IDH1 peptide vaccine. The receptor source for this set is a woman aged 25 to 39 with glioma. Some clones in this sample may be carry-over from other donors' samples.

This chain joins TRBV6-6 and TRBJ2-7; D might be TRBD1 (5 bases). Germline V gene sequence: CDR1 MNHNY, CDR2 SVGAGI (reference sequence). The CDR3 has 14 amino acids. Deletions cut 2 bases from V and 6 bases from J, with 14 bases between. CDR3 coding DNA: TGTGCCAGCAGTTACCCCGGCAGTGGGGCCGAGCAGTACTTC. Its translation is CASSYPGSGAEQYF.

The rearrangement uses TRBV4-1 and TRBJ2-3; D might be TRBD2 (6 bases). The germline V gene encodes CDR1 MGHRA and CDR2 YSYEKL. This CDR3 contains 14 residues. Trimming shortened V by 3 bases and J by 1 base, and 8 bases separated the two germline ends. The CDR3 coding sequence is TGCGCCAGCAGCCAGTGGAGGGGCACAGATACGCAGTATTTT. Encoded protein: CASSQWRGTDTQYF.

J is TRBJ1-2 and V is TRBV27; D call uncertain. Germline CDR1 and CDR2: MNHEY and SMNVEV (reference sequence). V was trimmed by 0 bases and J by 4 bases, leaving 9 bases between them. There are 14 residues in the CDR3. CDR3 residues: CASSLSPVSYGYTF. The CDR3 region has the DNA TGTGCCAGCAGTTTATCCCCAGTCAGCTATGGCTACACCTTC.

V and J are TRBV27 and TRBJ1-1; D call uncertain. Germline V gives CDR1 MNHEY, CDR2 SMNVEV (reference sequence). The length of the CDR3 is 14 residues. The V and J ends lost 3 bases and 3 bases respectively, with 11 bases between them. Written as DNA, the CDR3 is TGTGCCAGCAGTTTGCAAGGTGGGTACACTGAAGCTTTCTTT. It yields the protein CASSLQGGYTEAFF.

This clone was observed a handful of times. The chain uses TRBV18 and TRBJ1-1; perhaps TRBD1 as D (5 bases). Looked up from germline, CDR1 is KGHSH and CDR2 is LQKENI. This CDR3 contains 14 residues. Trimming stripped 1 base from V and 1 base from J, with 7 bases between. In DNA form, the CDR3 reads TGTGCCAGCTCACCACAGACAGAGAACACTGAAGCTTTCTTT. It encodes CASSPQTENTEAFF.

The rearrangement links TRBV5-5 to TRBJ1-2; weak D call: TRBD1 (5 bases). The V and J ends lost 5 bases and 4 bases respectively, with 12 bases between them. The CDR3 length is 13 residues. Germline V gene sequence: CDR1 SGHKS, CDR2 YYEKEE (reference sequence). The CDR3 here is CASRREGSYGYTF. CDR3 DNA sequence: TGTGCCAGCAGGAGGGAGGGGTCCTATGGCTACACCTTC. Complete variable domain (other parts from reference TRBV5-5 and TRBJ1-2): DAGVTQSPTHLIKTRGQQVTLRCSPISGHKSVSWYQQVLGQGPQFIFQYYEKEERGRGNFPDRFSARQFPNYSSELNVNALLLGDSALYLCASRREGSYGYTFGSGTRLTVV.

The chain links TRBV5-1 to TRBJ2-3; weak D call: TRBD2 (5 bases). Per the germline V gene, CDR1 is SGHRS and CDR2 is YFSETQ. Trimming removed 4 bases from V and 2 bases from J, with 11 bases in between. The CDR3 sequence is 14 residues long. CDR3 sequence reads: CASSLQRTTDTQYF. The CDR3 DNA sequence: TGCGCCAGCAGCCTCCAGCGGACCACAGATACGCAGTATTTT.

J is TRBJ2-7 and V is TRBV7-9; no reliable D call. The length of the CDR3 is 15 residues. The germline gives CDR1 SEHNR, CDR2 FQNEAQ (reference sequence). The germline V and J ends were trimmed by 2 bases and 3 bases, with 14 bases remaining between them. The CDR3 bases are TGTGCCAGCAGCTTAAAGGGCTTGGGTCACTACGAGCAGTACTTC. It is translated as CASSLKGLGHYEQYF.

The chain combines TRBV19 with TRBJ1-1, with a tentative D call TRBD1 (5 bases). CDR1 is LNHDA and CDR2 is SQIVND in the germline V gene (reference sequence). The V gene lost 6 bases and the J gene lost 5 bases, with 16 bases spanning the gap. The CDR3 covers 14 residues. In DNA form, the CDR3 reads TGTGCCAGTAGGGGGACCTCGGGTAGGACTGAAGCTTTCTTT. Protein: CASRGTSGRTEAFF.

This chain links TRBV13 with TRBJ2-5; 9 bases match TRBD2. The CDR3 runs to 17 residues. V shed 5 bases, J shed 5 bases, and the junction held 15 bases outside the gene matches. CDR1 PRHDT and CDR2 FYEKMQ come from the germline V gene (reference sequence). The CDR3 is CASSPRRREGDGETQYF. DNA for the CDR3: TGTGCCAGCAGCCCCCGGAGGCGGGAGGGCGATGGGGAGACCCAGTACTTC.

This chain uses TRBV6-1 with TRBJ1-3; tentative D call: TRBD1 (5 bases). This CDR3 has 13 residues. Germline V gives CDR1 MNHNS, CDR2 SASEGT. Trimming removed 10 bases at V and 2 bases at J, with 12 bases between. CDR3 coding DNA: TGTGCCACCCAGGGTCTACCTGGAAACACCATATATTTT. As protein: CATQGLPGNTIYF.

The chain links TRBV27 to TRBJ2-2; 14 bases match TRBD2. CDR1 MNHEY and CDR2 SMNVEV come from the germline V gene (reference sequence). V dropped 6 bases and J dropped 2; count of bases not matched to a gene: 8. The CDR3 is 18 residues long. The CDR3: CASSRRTSGRKNTGELFF. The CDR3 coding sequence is TGTGCCAGCAGCCGGCGGACTAGCGGGAGGAAAAACACCGGGGAGCTGTTTTTT.

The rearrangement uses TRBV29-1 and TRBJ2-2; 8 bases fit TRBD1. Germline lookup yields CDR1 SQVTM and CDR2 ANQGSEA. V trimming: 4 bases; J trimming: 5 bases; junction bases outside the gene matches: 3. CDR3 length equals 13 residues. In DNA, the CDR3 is TGCAGCGTTGGGACAGGGTGGACCGGGGAGCTGTTTTTT. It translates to CSVGTGWTGELFF.

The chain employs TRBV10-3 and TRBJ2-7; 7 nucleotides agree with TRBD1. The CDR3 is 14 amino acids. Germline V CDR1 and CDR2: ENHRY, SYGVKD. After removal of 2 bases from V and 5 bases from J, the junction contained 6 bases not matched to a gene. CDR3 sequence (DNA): TGTGCCATCAGTGAGCCCGGGACAGCCAACGAGCAGTACTTC. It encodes CAISEPGTANEQYF.

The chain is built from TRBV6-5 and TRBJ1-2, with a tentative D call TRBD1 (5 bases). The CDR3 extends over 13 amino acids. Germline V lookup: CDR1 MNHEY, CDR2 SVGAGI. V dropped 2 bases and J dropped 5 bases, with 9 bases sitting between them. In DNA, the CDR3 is TGTGCCAGCAGTTACAGGGGTCAGTATGGCTACACCTTC. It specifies CASSYRGQYGYTF.

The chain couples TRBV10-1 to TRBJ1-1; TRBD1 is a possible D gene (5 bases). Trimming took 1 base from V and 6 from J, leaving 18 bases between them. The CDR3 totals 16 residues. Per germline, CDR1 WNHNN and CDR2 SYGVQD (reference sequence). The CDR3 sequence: CASSEWADKAGSEAFF. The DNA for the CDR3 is TGCGCCAGCAGTGAGTGGGCGGACAAAGCTGGGTCTGAAGCTTTCTTT.

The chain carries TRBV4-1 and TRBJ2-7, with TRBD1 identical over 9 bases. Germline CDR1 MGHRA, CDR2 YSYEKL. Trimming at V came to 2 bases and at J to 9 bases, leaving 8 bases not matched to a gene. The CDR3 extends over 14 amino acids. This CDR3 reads CASSQYGQGPPQYF. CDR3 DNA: TGCGCCAGCAGCCAATACGGACAGGGGCCGCCGCAGTACTTC.